The rows below give T cell receptor beta chains drawn from one sample of a study of blood T cell repertoires in COVID-19. Data came from immunoSEQ multiplex PCR; TCRdb stores just in-frame clones and leaves some out. The sample lists 250,000 to 400,000 clones; 85% to 90% were seen once. The specimen was peripheral blood. The origin of the receptors is a woman aged 25 to 39 with COVID-19, enrolled during active disease. Each CDR3 is given with its conserved first and last residue. D genes are given only for firm matches. Part of the rows lack a size; the others show once, few, many or a class for expanded clones.

few	TRBV24-1	TRBJ2-2	TRBD2	CATSDPASGNTGELFF	TGTGCCACCAGTGACCCCGCTAGCGGGAACACCGGGGAGCTGTTTTTT
once	TRBV5-1	TRBJ1-1	TRBD1	CASSTGEQGLVNAFF	TGCGCCAGCAGCACAGGGGAACAGGGCCTTGTTAACGCTTTCTTT
NA	TRBV24-1	TRBJ1-2	TRBD1	CATSDWGTGTHGYTF	TGTGCCACCAGTGATTGGGGGACAGGTACCCATGGCTACACCTTC
NA	TRBV12-3/TRBV12-4	TRBJ2-2	NA	CASSLLGELFF	TGTGCCAGCAGTTTACTCGGGGAGCTGTTTTTT
few	TRBV27	TRBJ1-1	NA	CASSMAIDAAEAFF	TGTGCCAGCAGTATGGCCATTGACGCGGCTGAAGCTTTCTTT
NA	TRBV12-3/TRBV12-4	TRBJ1-2	NA	CASSPDIYYGYTF	TGTGCCAGCAGTCCCGACATTTACTATGGCTACACCTTC
NA	TRBV6-6	TRBJ1-5	NA	CASSPDSGGSYSNQPQHF	TGTGCCAGCAGTCCGGACAGTGGTGGATCCTATAGCAATCAGCCCCAGCATTTT
NA	TRBV9	TRBJ1-2	NA	CASSDITGANYGYTF	TGTGCCAGCAGCGATATAACAGGAGCTAACTATGGCTACACCTTC
NA	TRBV28	TRBJ2-7	TRBD2	CASSLTSGFISYEQYF	TGTGCCAGCAGTTTAACTAGCGGATTTATCTCCTACGAGCAGTACTTC
NA	TRBV10-2	TRBJ1-5	NA	CASTSMGANQPQHF	TGCGCCAGCACATCTATGGGGGCCAATCAGCCCCAGCATTTT
once	TRBV6-5	TRBJ1-6	NA	CASKRYEHNSPLHF	TGTGCCAGCAAGAGATATGAACATAATTCACCCCTCCACTTT
NA	TRBV28	TRBJ1-5	TRBD1	CASSFGTGASQPQHF	TGTGCCAGCAGTTTCGGGACAGGGGCTTCTCAGCCCCAGCATTTT
NA	TRBV19	TRBJ2-7	TRBD2	CASSRSGRDSSYEQYF	TGTGCCAGTAGTAGGAGCGGGAGGGATAGCTCCTACGAGCAGTACTTC
NA	TRBV5-8	TRBJ2-7	NA	CASGAGDYEQYF	TGTGCCAGCGGGGCAGGGGACTACGAGCAGTACTTC
NA	TRBV29-1	TRBJ2-7	TRBD2	CSVAGRAGDPYEQYF	TGCAGCGTCGCGGGTCGAGCGGGAGACCCCTACGAGCAGTACTTC
NA	TRBV6-6	TRBJ1-5	NA	CASSRPEGSNQPQHF	TGTGCCAGCAGCCGACCGGAGGGAAGCAATCAGCCCCAGCATTTT
NA	TRBV25-1	TRBJ2-5	NA	CASSEGAGRETQYF	TGTGCCAGCAGTGAAGGGGCCGGGAGAGAGACCCAGTACTTC
NA	TRBV15	TRBJ1-4	NA	CATSRESSAREKLFF	TGTGCCACCAGCAGAGAATCCTCGGCGAGGGAAAAACTGTTTTTT
NA	TRBV28	TRBJ1-5	NA	CASSPIQGSIQPQHF	TGTGCCAGCAGCCCCATACAGGGAAGTATCCAGCCCCAGCATTTT
NA	TRBV7-9	TRBJ1-4	NA	CASSLPRGEKLFF	TGTGCCAGCAGCTTACCCCGCGGAGAAAAACTGTTTTTT
NA	TRBV7-2	TRBJ1-5	TRBD1	CASSSQQGHQPQHF	TGTGCCAGCAGCTCCCAACAGGGGCACCAGCCCCAGCATTTT
NA	TRBV7-9	TRBJ2-7	NA	CASLGGVRDEQYF	TGTGCCAGCTTAGGGGGGGTGCGGGACGAGCAGTACTTC
few	TRBV7-9	TRBJ1-1	TRBD1	CASSPGGTEAFF	TGTGCCAGCAGTCCAGGGGGCACTGAAGCTTTCTTT
NA	TRBV6-5	TRBJ2-5	NA	CASSPQGFEETQYF	TGTGCCAGCAGTCCTCAGGGTTTCGAAGAGACCCAGTACTTC
NA	TRBV7-8	TRBJ2-3	TRBD2	CASSGTSGRGTDTQYF	TGTGCCAGCAGCGGGACTAGCGGGAGAGGGACAGATACGCAGTATTTT
NA	TRBV6-1	TRBJ2-7	NA	CASSETSSYEQYF	TGTGCCAGCAGTGAGACTAGCTCCTACGAGCAGTACTTC
NA	TRBV19	TRBJ2-1	NA	CASTSRPGRGGERRFNEQFF	TGTGCCAGTACCTCGCGACCCGGTCGCGGCGGCGAGCGGAGATTCAATGAGCAGTTCTTC
NA	TRBV5-6	TRBJ1-1	TRBD1	CASSFGQGPEAFF	TGTGCCAGCAGCTTTGGACAGGGTCCTGAAGCTTTCTTT
NA	TRBV19	TRBJ1-5	TRBD1	CASSIKGQSRVQPQHF	TGTGCCAGTAGTATAAAGGGACAGTCGAGGGTTCAGCCCCAGCATTTT
NA	TRBV6-5	TRBJ2-7	TRBD2	CASSYLAGGPYYEQYF	TGTGCCAGCAGTTACCTAGCGGGAGGCCCTTACTACGAGCAGTACTTC
NA	TRBV24-1	TRBJ2-1	NA	CATSDPGTKHNEQFF	TGTGCCACCAGTGACCCCGGGACAAAGCACAATGAGCAGTTCTTC
NA	TRBV3-1/TRBV3-2	TRBJ2-1	TRBD2	CASSHGTSGSLRLLSYNEQFF	TGTGCCAGCAGCCACGGGACTAGCGGGAGTCTCCGCCTTCTTTCCTACAATGAGCAGTTCTTC
NA	TRBV14	TRBJ1-2	NA	CASSQDIRSSYTF	TGTGCCAGCAGCCAAGATATCCGAAGCAGCTACACCTTC
NA	TRBV9	TRBJ2-1	TRBD1	CASSGGSGTGSYNEQFF	TGTGCCAGCAGCGGGGGCTCCGGGACAGGCTCCTACAATGAGCAGTTCTTC
NA	TRBV6-5	TRBJ1-6	NA	CASQADSYNSPLHF	TGTGCCAGCCAGGCTGACTCCTATAATTCACCCCTCCACTTT
once	TRBV7-3	TRBJ2-1	TRBD2	CASSLNQGLAGDNEQFF	TGTGCCAGCAGCTTAAACCAGGGACTAGCGGGAGACAATGAGCAGTTCTTC
once	TRBV7-2	TRBJ2-2	TRBD1	CASGRQGNTGELFF	TGTGCCAGCGGGAGACAGGGGAACACCGGGGAGCTGTTTTTT
NA	TRBV19	TRBJ1-5	TRBD1	CASSSRQGVSNQPQHF	TGTGCCAGTAGTTCACGACAGGGGGTGAGCAATCAGCCCCAGCATTTT
NA	TRBV9	TRBJ2-5	NA	CASSVGPAVGTQYF	TGTGCCAGCAGCGTAGGGCCGGCGGTAGGGACCCAGTACTTC
NA	TRBV21-1	TRBJ1-1	NA	CASSNPGGTEAFF	TGTGCCAGCAGCAACCCAGGGGGGACTGAAGCTTTCTTT
NA	TRBV28	TRBJ1-1	NA	CASSPSRGRATEAFF	TGTGCCAGCAGTCCTTCGCGGGGGCGGGCCACTGAAGCTTTCTTT
once	TRBV14	TRBJ2-5	TRBD2	CASSQESRGGAGDSTSQETQYF	TGTGCCAGCAGCCAAGAAAGCCGCGGGGGGGCAGGGGATAGTACTTCCCAAGAGACCCAGTACTTC
NA	TRBV5-6	TRBJ1-1	NA	CASSLLTGANTEAFF	TGTGCCAGCAGCTTGTTGACAGGAGCGAACACTGAAGCTTTCTTT
NA	TRBV29-1	TRBJ1-1	NA	CSVDGSDSSLNTEAFF	TGCAGCGTTGATGGTTCGGACAGCAGCCTGAACACTGAAGCTTTCTTT
NA	TRBV2	TRBJ1-2	NA	CASGDTPYGYTF	TGTGCCAGCGGGGACACTCCCTATGGCTACACCTTC
NA	TRBV30	TRBJ1-1	NA	CAWSLMNTEAFF	TGTGCCTGGAGCCTTATGAACACTGAAGCTTTCTTT
NA	TRBV19	TRBJ1-4	TRBD1	CASSPRQGGEKLFF	TGTGCCAGTAGTCCTCGACAGGGAGGCGAAAAACTGTTTTTT
NA	TRBV19	TRBJ1-1	TRBD1	CASTDRGRTEAFF	TGTGCCAGTACTGACAGGGGTCGGACTGAAGCTTTCTTT
once	TRBV28	TRBJ1-1	NA	CASSFNSGTEAFF	TGTGCCAGCAGTTTTAATAGTGGCACTGAAGCTTTCTTT